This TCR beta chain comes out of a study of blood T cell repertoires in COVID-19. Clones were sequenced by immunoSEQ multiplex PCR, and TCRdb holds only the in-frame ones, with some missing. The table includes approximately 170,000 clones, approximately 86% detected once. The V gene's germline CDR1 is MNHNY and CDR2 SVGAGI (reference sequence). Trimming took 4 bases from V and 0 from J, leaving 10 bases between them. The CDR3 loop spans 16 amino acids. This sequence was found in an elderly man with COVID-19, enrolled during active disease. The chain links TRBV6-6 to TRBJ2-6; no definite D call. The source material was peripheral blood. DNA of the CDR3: TGTGCCAGCAGTTCTGTGGGCTTCTCTGGGGCCAACGTCCTGACTTTC. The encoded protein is CASSSVGFSGANVLTF.